A selection of T cell receptor beta chains follows, all from one sample in a study of blood T cell repertoires in COVID-19. Profiled with immunoSEQ multiplex PCR; TCRdb holds only in-frame clones, not every one. Altogether about 270,000 clones are present, over 75% being singletons, with the ten largest covering approximately 9%. Input material: peripheral blood. The receptors derive from a human donor in a cohort sampled during active COVID-19. CDR3s include the opening cysteine and the closing phenylalanine or tryptophan. The D gene is left open where the match is weak. Where a row states a size, it is once, few, many or the class of an expanded clone; other rows omit it.

J: TRBJ2-1; V: TRBV18; size: once; D: TRBD2; CDR3: CASSKLAGGYNEQFF; DNA: TGTGCCAGCTCAAAACTAGCGGGGGGGTACAATGAGCAGTTCTTC
J: TRBJ1-3; V: TRBV4-3; size: -; D: -; CDR3: CASSPFGGPGNTIYF; DNA: TGCGCCAGCAGCCCCTTCGGGGGTCCTGGAAACACCATATATTTT
J: TRBJ1-2; V: TRBV28; size: few; D: TRBD1; CDR3: CASNDRVRYTF; DNA: TGTGCCAGCAACGACAGGGTGAGATACACCTTC
J: TRBJ1-5; V: TRBV28; size: -; D: TRBD1; CDR3: CASSLGQGAGNQPQHF; DNA: TGTGCCAGCAGCCTAGGACAGGGGGCGGGCAATCAGCCCCAGCATTTT
J: TRBJ2-7; V: TRBV4-1; size: -; D: TRBD1; CDR3: CASSQGQGPRSYEQYF; DNA: TGCGCCAGCAGCCAAGGACAGGGGCCCAGATCCTACGAGCAGTACTTC
J: TRBJ1-1; V: TRBV5-1; size: -; D: -; CDR3: CASSLGLSNTEAFF; DNA: TGCGCCAGCAGCTTGGGACTGTCGAACACTGAAGCTTTCTTT
J: TRBJ2-7; V: TRBV10-3; size: -; D: TRBD2; CDR3: CAISGTSGSPEQYF; DNA: TGTGCCATCAGCGGGACTAGCGGGAGTCCCGAGCAGTACTTC
J: TRBJ1-2; V: TRBV28; size: -; D: TRBD1; CDR3: CATRTGGPNNYGYTF; DNA: TGTGCCACCAGGACAGGAGGTCCGAATAACTATGGCTACACCTTC
J: TRBJ1-1; V: TRBV7-3; size: -; D: TRBD1; CDR3: CASSRDSYTEAFF; DNA: TGTGCCAGCAGCCGGGACAGTTACACTGAAGCTTTCTTT
J: TRBJ2-2; V: TRBV12-5; size: -; D: -; CDR3: CASGSYRRDTGELFF; DNA: TGTGCTAGTGGTTCCTATCGCAGGGACACCGGGGAGCTGTTTTTT
J: TRBJ1-2; V: TRBV19; size: -; D: -; CDR3: CASSPAGEKHGYTF; DNA: TGTGCCAGTAGTCCCGCAGGGGAAAAGCATGGCTACACCTTC
J: TRBJ2-3; V: TRBV11-2; size: -; D: TRBD1; CDR3: CASSPQGQAIDTQYF; DNA: TGTGCCAGCAGCCCACAGGGACAGGCCATCGATACGCAGTATTTT
J: TRBJ1-1; V: TRBV10-3; size: -; D: -; CDR3: CAISEDGVNTEAFF; DNA: TGTGCCATCAGTGAGGACGGGGTGAACACTGAAGCTTTCTTT
J: TRBJ2-5; V: TRBV12-3/TRBV12-4; size: few; D: TRBD1; CDR3: CASSTGVDETQYF; DNA: TGTGCCAGCAGCACAGGGGTGGACGAGACCCAGTACTTC
J: TRBJ2-3; V: TRBV9; size: -; D: TRBD2; CDR3: CASSERDRTDTQYF; DNA: TGTGCCAGCAGCGAGCGGGACCGCACAGATACGCAGTATTTT
J: TRBJ2-1; V: TRBV1; size: -; D: -; CDR3: CTSSHNRGLIYNEQFF; DNA: TGCACCAGCAGCCACAACAGGGGGCTTATCTACAATGAGCAGTTCTTC
J: TRBJ2-3; V: TRBV2; size: -; D: TRBD2; CDR3: CATSGRATGTRTENTDTQYF; DNA: TGTGCCACCTCCGGTAGGGCGACCGGGACTAGGACGGAAAACACAGATACGCAGTATTTT
J: TRBJ2-7; V: TRBV5-6; size: few; D: -; CDR3: CASSPAFGEQYF; DNA: TGTGCCAGCAGCCCTGCGTTCGGCGAGCAGTACTTC
J: TRBJ2-3; V: TRBV18; size: -; D: TRBD1; CDR3: CASSPRGQGAAYSTDTQYF; DNA: TGTGCCAGCTCACCACGGGGACAGGGAGCGGCCTATAGCACAGATACGCAGTATTTT
J: TRBJ1-5; V: TRBV6-5; size: -; D: TRBD1; CDR3: CASSYQDRNNQPQHF; DNA: TGTGCCAGCAGTTACCAGGACAGGAACAATCAGCCCCAGCATTTT
J: TRBJ1-2; V: TRBV5-1; size: -; D: TRBD1; CDR3: CASSLSVGTDYGYTF; DNA: TGCGCCAGCAGCTTGTCTGTTGGGACAGACTATGGCTACACCTTC
J: TRBJ2-2; V: TRBV9; size: -; D: TRBD2; CDR3: CASSVGGGATGELFF; DNA: TGTGCCAGCAGCGTAGGGGGAGGGGCCACCGGGGAGCTGTTTTTT
J: TRBJ2-1; V: TRBV4-3; size: -; D: -; CDR3: CASSQVGLAYNEQFF; DNA: TGCGCCAGCAGCCAAGTGGGACTGGCCTACAATGAGCAGTTCTTC
J: TRBJ2-5; V: TRBV3-1/TRBV3-2; size: -; D: TRBD1; CDR3: CASSHSARARGPETQYF; DNA: TGTGCCAGCAGCCACTCCGCACGGGCCAGGGGGCCGGAGACCCAGTACTTC
J: TRBJ1-5; V: TRBV5-6; size: -; D: TRBD1; CDR3: CASSLSGTGIYQPQHF; DNA: TGTGCCAGCAGCTTGTCTGGGACAGGAATATATCAGCCCCAGCATTTT
J: TRBJ1-2; V: TRBV18; size: -; D: -; CDR3: CASSPERDYGYTF; DNA: TGTGCCAGCTCACCGGAGCGCGACTATGGCTACACCTTC
J: TRBJ2-5; V: TRBV29-1; size: once; D: -; CDR3: CSALRGNQETQYF; DNA: TGCAGCGCGCTAAGGGGGAACCAAGAGACCCAGTACTTC
J: TRBJ2-1; V: TRBV6-6; size: -; D: TRBD1; CDR3: CASSYGRQGGNEQFF; DNA: TGTGCCAGCAGTTACGGGCGACAGGGTGGGAATGAGCAGTTCTTC
J: TRBJ2-7; V: TRBV2; size: -; D: -; CDR3: CASGQGGSEQYF; DNA: TGTGCCAGCGGGCAGGGTGGGTCCGAGCAGTACTTC
J: TRBJ2-6; V: TRBV15; size: -; D: -; CDR3: CATSRDRSAGANVLTF; DNA: TGTGCCACCAGCAGAGACAGGTCGGCGGGGGCCAACGTCCTGACTTTC
J: TRBJ2-5; V: TRBV18; size: -; D: -; CDR3: CASSPGLQEAQYF; DNA: TGTGCCAGCTCACCTGGCTTACAAGAGGCCCAGTACTTC
J: TRBJ2-7; V: TRBV5-1; size: -; D: -; CDR3: CASSLDLQTYEQYF; DNA: TGCGCCAGCAGCTTGGATCTCCAGACCTACGAGCAGTACTTC
J: TRBJ1-2; V: TRBV28; size: -; D: TRBD1; CDR3: CASSPNRDRGFYGYTF; DNA: TGTGCCAGCAGTCCTAACCGGGACAGGGGTTTCTATGGCTACACCTTC
J: TRBJ2-1; V: TRBV9; size: -; D: TRBD1; CDR3: CASSQDMAGQGAVEQFF; DNA: TGTGCCAGCAGCCAAGATATGGCGGGGCAGGGGGCAGTTGAGCAGTTCTTC
J: TRBJ2-7; V: TRBV6-5; size: -; D: -; CDR3: CASTLGGLESEQYF; DNA: TGTGCCAGCACATTGGGGGGATTGGAGAGCGAGCAGTACTTC
J: TRBJ2-3; V: TRBV7-3; size: -; D: -; CDR3: CASSLSGLQTDTQYF; DNA: TGTGCCAGCAGCTTATCGGGACTCCAAACAGATACGCAGTATTTT
J: TRBJ1-6; V: TRBV6-1; size: few; D: TRBD1; CDR3: CASSEEGARSPLHF; DNA: TGTGCCAGCAGTGAAGAGGGGGCACGGTCACCCCTCCACTTT
J: TRBJ2-7; V: TRBV9; size: once; D: -; CDR3: CASSVGVTHVEDEQYF; DNA: TGTGCCAGCAGCGTAGGGGTGACCCATGTTGAGGACGAGCAGTACTTC
J: TRBJ1-3; V: TRBV6-6; size: -; D: -; CDR3: CASSRDTLSGNTIYF; DNA: TGTGCCAGCAGCCGGGACACCCTCTCTGGAAACACCATATATTTT
J: TRBJ1-1; V: TRBV28; size: -; D: -; CDR3: CASSLSQNTEAFF; DNA: TGTGCCAGCAGTTTAAGCCAGAACACTGAAGCTTTCTTT
J: TRBJ1-1; V: TRBV19; size: once; D: -; CDR3: CASSMVGEAFF; DNA: TGTGCCAGTAGTATGGTCGGTGAAGCTTTCTTT
J: TRBJ2-7; V: TRBV7-9; size: once; D: TRBD2; CDR3: CASSLARGSYEQYF; DNA: TGTGCCAGCAGCTTAGCGCGGGGGTCCTACGAGCAGTACTTC
J: TRBJ2-3; V: TRBV19; size: -; D: TRBD2; CDR3: CASTSTSGGRTDTQYF; DNA: TGTGCCAGTACCTCAACTAGCGGGGGCCGCACAGATACGCAGTATTTT
J: TRBJ2-2; V: TRBV19; size: -; D: TRBD2; CDR3: CASRGAGGSRTGELFF; DNA: TGTGCCTCCAGGGGAGCGGGGGGTAGTAGGACCGGGGAGCTGTTTTTT
J: TRBJ1-6; V: TRBV6-4; size: -; D: -; CDR3: CASSDSERSPLHF; DNA: TGTGCCAGCAGTGACTCGGAGCGTTCACCCCTCCACTTT
J: TRBJ1-6; V: TRBV5-7; size: once; D: -; CDR3: CASSLEPELGAYNSPLHF; DNA: TGTGCCAGCAGCTTGGAACCCGAACTAGGTGCCTATAATTCACCCCTCCACTTT
J: TRBJ1-2; V: TRBV2; size: -; D: -; CDR3: CASSDRGTYGYTF; DNA: TGTGCCAGCAGTGACAGGGGAACCTATGGCTACACCTTC
J: TRBJ2-1; V: TRBV11-2; size: -; D: TRBD2; CDR3: CASSSRTSENNEQFF; DNA: TGTGCCAGCAGCTCGCGGACTAGCGAGAACAATGAGCAGTTCTTC
J: TRBJ2-1; V: TRBV21-1; size: -; D: -; CDR3: CASSALELAGDNEQFF; DNA: TGTGCCAGCAGCGCCCTAGAACTAGCGGGAGACAATGAGCAGTTCTTC